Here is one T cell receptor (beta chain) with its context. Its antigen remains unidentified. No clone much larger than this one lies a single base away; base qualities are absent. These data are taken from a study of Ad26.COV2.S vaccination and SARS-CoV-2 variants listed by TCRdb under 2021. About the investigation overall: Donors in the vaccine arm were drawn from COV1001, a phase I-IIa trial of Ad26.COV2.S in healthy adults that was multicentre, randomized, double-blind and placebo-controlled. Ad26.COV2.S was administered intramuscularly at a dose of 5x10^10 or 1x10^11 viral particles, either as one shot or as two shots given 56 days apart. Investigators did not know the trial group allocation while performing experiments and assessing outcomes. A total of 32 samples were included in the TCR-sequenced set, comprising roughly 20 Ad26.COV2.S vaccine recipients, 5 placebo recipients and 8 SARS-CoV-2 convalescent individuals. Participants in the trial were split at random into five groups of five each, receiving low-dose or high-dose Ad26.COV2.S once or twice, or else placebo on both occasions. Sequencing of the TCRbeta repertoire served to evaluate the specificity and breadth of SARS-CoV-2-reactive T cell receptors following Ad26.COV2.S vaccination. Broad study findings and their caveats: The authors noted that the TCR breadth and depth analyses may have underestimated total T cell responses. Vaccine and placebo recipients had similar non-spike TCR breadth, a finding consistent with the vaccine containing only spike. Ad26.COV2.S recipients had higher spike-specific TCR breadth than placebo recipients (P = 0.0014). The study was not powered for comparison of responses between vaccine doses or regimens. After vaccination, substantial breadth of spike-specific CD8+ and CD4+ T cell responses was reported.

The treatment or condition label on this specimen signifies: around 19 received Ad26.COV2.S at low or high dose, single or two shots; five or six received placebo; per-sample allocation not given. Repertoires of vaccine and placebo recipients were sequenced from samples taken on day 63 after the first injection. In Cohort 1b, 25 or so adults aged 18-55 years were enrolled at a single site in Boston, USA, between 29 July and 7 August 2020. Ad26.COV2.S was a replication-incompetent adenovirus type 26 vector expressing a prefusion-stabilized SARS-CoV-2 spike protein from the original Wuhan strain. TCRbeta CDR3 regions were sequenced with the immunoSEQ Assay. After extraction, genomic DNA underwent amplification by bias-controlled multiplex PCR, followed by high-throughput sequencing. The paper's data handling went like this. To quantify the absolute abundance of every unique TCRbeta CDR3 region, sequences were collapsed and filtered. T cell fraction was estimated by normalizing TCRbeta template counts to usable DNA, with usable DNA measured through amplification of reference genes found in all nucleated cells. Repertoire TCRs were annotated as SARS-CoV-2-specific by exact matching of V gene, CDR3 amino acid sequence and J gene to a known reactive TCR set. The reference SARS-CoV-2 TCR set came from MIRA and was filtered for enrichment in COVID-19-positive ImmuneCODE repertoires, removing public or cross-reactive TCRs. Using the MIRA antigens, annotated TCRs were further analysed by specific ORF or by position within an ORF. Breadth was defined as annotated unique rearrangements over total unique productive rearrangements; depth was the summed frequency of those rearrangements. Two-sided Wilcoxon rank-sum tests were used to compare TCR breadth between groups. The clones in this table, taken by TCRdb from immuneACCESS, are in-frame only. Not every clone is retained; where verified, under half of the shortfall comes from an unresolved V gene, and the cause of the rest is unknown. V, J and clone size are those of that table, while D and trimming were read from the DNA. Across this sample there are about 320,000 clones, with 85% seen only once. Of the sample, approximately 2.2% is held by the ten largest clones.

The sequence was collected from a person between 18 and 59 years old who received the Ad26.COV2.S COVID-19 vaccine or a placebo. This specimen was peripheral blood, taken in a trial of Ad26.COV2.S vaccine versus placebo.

The CDR3 has the sequence CASSLDGRRGNTIYF. The DNA sequence is given as TGTGCCAGCAGCTTGGACGGCCGGCGAGGAAACACCATATATTTT. The chain was built from TRBV5-4 and TRBJ1-3, with an unclear D gene assignment. Measured from the cysteine to the phenylalanine, the CDR3 is 15 residues long. The read is trimmed to its CDR3 DNA, 45 bases read in frame from base 1. According to the germline V gene (reference sequence), CDR1 reads SGHNT and CDR2 reads YYREEE. Deletion took 0 bases off V and 4 bases off J, with a span of 11 bases between the germline ends.